A selection of T cell receptor beta chains follows, all from one sample in a study of blood T cell repertoires in COVID-19. The method was immunoSEQ multiplex PCR; TCRdb's version includes in-frame clones alone and lacks a portion of them. The sample records some 170,000 clones, roughly 88% being singletons. Sequences were obtained from PBMCs or T cells enriched from blood (not recorded which). Receptor source: a man aged 50 or older who had recovered from COVID-19. CDR3s include the opening cysteine and the closing phenylalanine or tryptophan. D genes are given only for firm matches. Clone sizes are given selectively: once, few, many, or a class where the clone is expanded.

D,J,size,V,CDR3,DNA
TRBD1,TRBJ1-3,NA,TRBV19,CASSPSTGRNTIYF,TGTGCCAGTAGTCCCTCGACAGGGCGAAACACCATATATTTT
NA,TRBJ1-5,few,TRBV5-6,CASSLRRTSGGNQPQHF,TGTGCCAGCAGCTTGCGTAGGACATCAGGGGGCAATCAGCCCCAGCATTTT
TRBD2,TRBJ2-5,NA,TRBV6-1,CASSDERGGRETQYF,TGTGCCAGCAGTGACGAGCGGGGGGGACGAGAGACCCAGTACTTC
NA,TRBJ1-6,once,TRBV7-8,CASSKDNNSPLHF,TGTGCCAGCAGCAAGGACAACAATTCACCCCTCCACTTT
NA,TRBJ1-6,NA,TRBV3-1/TRBV3-2,CASSPLPFTGRYNSPLHF,TGTGCCAGCAGCCCGCTCCCATTCACAGGGCGCTATAATTCACCCCTCCACTTT
NA,TRBJ2-2,NA,TRBV4-1,CASSQVLSANTGELFF,TGCGCCAGCAGCCAGGTTCTATCCGCGAACACCGGGGAGCTGTTTTTT
NA,TRBJ1-3,NA,TRBV28,CASSLGGSSGNTIYF,TGTGCCAGCAGCTTGGGGGGGAGCTCTGGAAACACCATATATTTT
NA,TRBJ2-5,once,TRBV16,CASRIEGTETQYF,TGTGCCAGCAGAATTGAGGGCACGGAGACCCAGTACTTC
TRBD2,TRBJ2-3,NA,TRBV19,CASSKPGLAGVADTQYF,TGTGCCAGTAGTAAACCGGGACTAGCGGGGGTAGCAGATACGCAGTATTTT
NA,TRBJ1-2,NA,TRBV5-5,CASSLDRTVGYTF,TGTGCCAGCAGCTTGGACCGGACAGTTGGCTACACCTTC